Shown below are 8 T cell receptor beta chains from a single sample sequenced in a study of CD8 T cells in Susac syndrome. After extraction with the RNeasy kit, about 0.5 to 1 ug of the RNA was reverse transcribed using random hexamers. TCRdb fed the immunoSEQ multiplex PCR reads into MiXCR, producing one record per CDR3 protein. The table has about 80,000 distinct CDR3 sequences, approximately 93% seen once. Sequences were obtained from CD8+ T cells from PBMCs. These receptors were obtained from a human donor with Susac syndrome.

This chain links TRBV6-6 with TRBJ2-5, with a weak D call TRBD1 (5 bases). The V end was cut by 2 bases, the J end by 3 bases, with 16 bases between. Germline V CDR1 and CDR2: MNHNY, SVGAGI (reference sequence). The CDR3 loop spans 16 amino acids. In DNA, the CDR3 is TGTGCCAGCAGTTACCTGTATCTGGGGCTAGAAGAGACCCAGTACTTC. As protein: CASSYLYLGLEETQYF.

This clonotype was detected once. The chain joins TRBV27 to TRBJ1-4; 7 positions agree with TRBD1. The CDR3 has 14 amino acids. V lost 6 bases to trimming and J lost 8 bases; unmatched junction nucleotides: 9. Germline lookup yields CDR1 MNHEY and CDR2 SMNVEV (reference sequence). CDR3 bases: TGTGCCAGCAGCTCCACAGGGGCTGTAGAAAAACTGTTTTTT. As protein: CASSSTGAVEKLFF. The whole variable domain, filled in from reference TRBV27 and TRBJ1-4, reads EAQVTQNPRYLITVTGKKLTVTCSQNMNHEYMSWYRQDPGLGLRQIYYSMNVEVTDKGDVPEGYKVSRKEKRNFPLILESPSPNQTSLYFCASSSTGAVEKLFFGSGTQLSVL.

The chain combines TRBV6-5 with TRBJ2-6, with D possibly being TRBD1 (6 bases). Looked up from germline, CDR1 is MNHEY and CDR2 is SVGAGI. This CDR3 is built from 15 residues. The V end was cut by 7 bases, the J end by 1 base, with 11 bases between. Here the CDR3 reads CASTRRGSGANVLTF. The DNA of the CDR3 is TGTGCCAGCACCCGCAGGGGTTCTGGGGCCAACGTCCTGACTTTC.

This clonotype was picked up one time. This rearrangement joins TRBV23-1 to TRBJ1-5; no reliable D call. TRBV23-1 belongs to the ORF category, with a function that is uncertain. V dropped 7 bases and J dropped 0 bases, with 16 bases sitting between them. This CDR3 contains 16 residues. The CDR3 DNA sequence: TGCGCCAGCAACCACAGATGGAATAATAGCAATCAGCCCCAGCATTTT. This gives the protein CASNHRWNNSNQPQHF.

V is TRBV6-2 or TRBV6-3 and J is TRBJ2-5, with D perhaps given as TRBD1 or TRBD2 (5 bases each). Germline CDR1 and CDR2: MNHEY and SVGEGT. V lost 5 bases and J 1 base, leaving 14 bases between the germline ends. The CDR3 consists of 15 residues. The CDR3 is CASSPGTSIQETQYF. Here the CDR3 DNA reads TGTGCCAGCAGTCCCGGGACCTCCATCCAAGAGACCCAGTACTTC.

The chain recombines TRBV19 with TRBJ1-5, with 8 nucleotides matching TRBD1. The CDR3 has 15 amino acids. The germline gives CDR1 LNHDA, CDR2 SQIVND (reference sequence). The V segment lost 6 bases and the J segment 2 bases; nucleotides outside the gene matches: 6. The CDR3 DNA reads as TGTGCCAGTAGCGCTGACAGGGGCGGCAATCAGCCCCAGCATTTT. Translation gives CASSADRGGNQPQHF.

The V gene is TRBV27, the J gene TRBJ2-1; 8 bases are a match to TRBD2. In germline, CDR1 is MNHEY, CDR2 SMNVEV (reference sequence). This CDR3 is 17 amino acids long. V lost 1 base, J lost 6 bases, and 11 bases stayed unmatched. This CDR3 is CASSLLGSGDLSNEQFF. For the CDR3, the DNA is TGTGCCAGCAGTTTATTGGGTAGCGGGGACCTCTCCAATGAGCAGTTCTTC.

V and J are TRBV4-3 and TRBJ2-4; D tentatively reads TRBD1 or TRBD2 (5 bases each). The germline gives CDR1 LGHNA, CDR2 YSLEER. V was trimmed by 3 bases and J by 8 bases, leaving 17 bases between them. CDR3 length: 15 amino acids. As DNA, the CDR3 is TGCGCCAGCAGCCACAGCTCCCGGGGCGAGGACATTCAGTACTTC. Its translation is CASSHSSRGEDIQYF.